The clone carrying this TCR beta chain was seen more than once but under ten times. No antigen is known for it. PCR employed 60 Vbeta and 13 Jbeta primers. Repertoires were generated with immunoSEQ multiplex PCR, while TCRdb's copy carries only in-frame clones and drops some. This table holds 90,000 to 130,000 clones, just over 75% found once. This CDR3 has 15 amino acids. Trimming stripped 1 base from V and 1 base from J, with 10 bases between. Germline values: CDR1 SGHRS, CDR2 YFSETQ. The data stem from a study of cytomegalovirus exposure and HLA in healthy donors. Overall study context: Earlier findings included some 120 million unique TCR beta sequences obtained from some 180 million T cells.

The study, taken as a whole, reports: A previous analysis found most TCR beta V segments productive roughly 87% or roughly 30% of the time. It emerged from a later analysis that several of the most significant clusters appeared to be linked to common viral pathogens. The CMV antigen specificity of a few CMV-associated chains was confirmed through in vitro analysis.

Sequencing input: PBMCs. The source of this sequence is a man aged 25 to 40 in good health and CMV-seropositive. The rearrangement uses TRBV5-1 and TRBJ2-3; possible D gene TRBD2, 7 bases. The CDR3, as DNA: TGCGCCAGCAGCTTGTGGGGGGGGCGCACAGATACGCAGTATTTT. Residues: CASSLWGGRTDTQYF.